The present T cell receptor (beta chain) was sequenced within a study of regulatory T cells in long-lasting Graves disease. Study results and limitations: Favored usage of TRBV28, TRBJ1-2 and TRBJ2-5 was recorded in persistent disease.

Time point: persistent/refractory GD, antithyroid drugs over 5 years with positive TRAb. Isolated PBMC RNA provided the starting material for the TCR library. Diagnoses of Graves' disease were made by American Thyroid Association guidelines. Relying on iRepertoire HTBI primers and Arm-PCR of CDR3 regions, the team built TCR beta libraries. TCRdb itself ran the multiplex PCR reads through MiXCR, one entry per CDR3 protein. The table records under 500,000 distinct CDR3 sequences, more than 20% of them present only once. As regards this clonotype: Its cognate antigen is unknown. A read error may produce the germline difference seen at one junction end.

The CDR3 runs to 11 residues. Germline-derived CDR1 and CDR2 are MDHEN and SYDVKM. The TCR originated in a female donor with Graves disease. Source: peripheral blood mononuclear cells (PBMCs), taken when the disease was refractory, from a patient treated with antithyroid drugs. This sequence joins TRBV28 and TRBJ2-7; tentative D call: TRBD2 (5 bases). CDR3 amino acids: CASGLEDEQYF. The CDR3, as DNA: TGTGCCAGCGGTTTGGAGGACGAGCAGTACTTC.